The rows below give T cell receptor beta chains drawn from one sample of a study of shared clonotypes between healthy human individuals. TCRdb keeps only in-frame clones here, not all; method: immunoSEQ multiplex PCR. The data hold around 1.4 million clones, with roughly 98.5% observed a single time. The sample was naive CD4+ T cells sorted from blood. The receptors derive from a man aged 25-45 years in good health. CDR3s include the opening cysteine and the closing phenylalanine or tryptophan. A D gene is named only where the DNA matches it firmly. Size tells how often a clone was seen (once, few, many) or the class of an expanded clone, and some rows leave it out.

V gene	clone size	J gene	D gene	CDR3 protein	CDR3 DNA
TRBV6-1	-	TRBJ2-3	-	CASSPRHSTQYF	TGTGCCAGCAGCCCGCGGCATAGCACGCAGTATTTT
TRBV9	-	TRBJ2-6	-	CASSVDGIPGANVLTF	TGTGCCAGCAGCGTCGACGGGATCCCTGGGGCCAACGTCCTGACTTTC
TRBV6-5	-	TRBJ1-1	-	CASKPKRFTEAFF	TGTGCCAGCAAACCGAAGAGATTTACTGAAGCTTTCTTT
TRBV19	-	TRBJ2-4	-	CASSIPRLDIQYF	TGTGCCAGTAGTATCCCACGTCTTGACATTCAGTACTTC
TRBV27	-	TRBJ2-1	TRBD2	CASSSPSGTIYNEQFF	TGTGCCAGCAGTTCCCCTAGCGGGACTATTTACAATGAGCAGTTCTTC
TRBV7-9	-	TRBJ2-3	-	CASSPNQAPSVDTQYF	TGTGCCAGCAGCCCCAATCAGGCGCCCTCGGTTGATACGCAGTATTTT
TRBV2	-	TRBJ2-2	-	CASRNWNTGELFF	TGTGCCAGCAGAAACTGGAACACCGGGGAGCTGTTTTTT
TRBV25-1	-	TRBJ2-7	TRBD2	CASSTSGSLYEQYF	TGTGCCAGCAGTACTAGCGGGAGTCTCTACGAGCAGTACTTC
TRBV27	once	TRBJ2-2	-	CASSHRLVGYTGELFF	TGTGCCAGCAGTCACCGACTAGTCGGTTACACCGGGGAGCTGTTTTTT
TRBV10-2	-	TRBJ2-7	-	CASRHDNGPYEQYF	TGCGCCAGCAGACACGACAACGGACCCTACGAGCAGTACTTC
TRBV7-2	once	TRBJ2-7	TRBD2	CASRLALAGAYEQYF	TGTGCCAGCAGACTCGCCCTAGCGGGGGCCTACGAGCAGTACTTC
TRBV29-1	-	TRBJ2-3	TRBD2	CSVAPPRLADPTDTQYF	TGCAGCGTTGCCCCCCCGAGGCTAGCGGACCCCACAGATACGCAGTATTTT
TRBV7-2	once	TRBJ2-7	-	CASSKITYEQYF	TGTGCCAGCAGCAAAATTACCTACGAGCAGTACTTC
TRBV6-1	-	TRBJ2-1	TRBD2	CASSELAGSSYNEQFF	TGTGCCAGCAGTGAACTAGCGGGGAGCTCCTACAATGAGCAGTTCTTC
TRBV27	-	TRBJ2-1	TRBD2	CASNRASGYNEQFF	TGTGCCAGCAATCGGGCTAGCGGTTACAATGAGCAGTTCTTC
TRBV27	-	TRBJ2-3	-	CASRLIGGYTDTQYF	TGTGCCAGCAGACTTATAGGAGGGTATACAGATACGCAGTATTTT
TRBV29-1	-	TRBJ2-2	-	CSVDGSGFGELFF	TGCAGCGTTGATGGCTCGGGGTTCGGGGAGCTGTTTTTT
TRBV4-1	-	TRBJ2-4	TRBD2	CASSQGLAGGMAKNIQYF	TGCGCCAGCAGCCAAGGCCTAGCGGGAGGGATGGCCAAAAACATTCAGTACTTC
TRBV27	-	TRBJ2-1	TRBD2	CASSLPGLAESNEQFF	TGTGCCAGCAGTTTACCGGGACTAGCGGAGAGTAATGAGCAGTTCTTC
TRBV29-1	-	TRBJ1-5	-	CSVAAGGRDNQPQHF	TGCAGCGTAGCCGCGGGGGGGAGAGACAATCAGCCCCAGCATTTT
TRBV28	-	TRBJ1-2	-	CASRSQLAGGYTF	TGTGCCAGCAGAAGCCAACTTGCGGGTGGCTACACCTTC
TRBV10-1	once	TRBJ2-1	TRBD2	CASSESFWAGAGYNEQFF	TGCGCCAGCAGTGAGTCTTTTTGGGCGGGAGCCGGCTACAATGAGCAGTTCTTC
TRBV28	-	TRBJ2-7	-	CASSLGDAAREQYF	TGTGCCAGCAGTCTGGGGGACGCCGCCCGCGAGCAGTACTTC
TRBV7-7	-	TRBJ2-7	-	CASRFYEQYF	TGTGCTAGCAGATTCTACGAGCAGTACTTC
TRBV30	-	TRBJ2-3	TRBD1	CAWSVGQGGTDTQYF	TGTGCCTGGAGTGTGGGACAGGGAGGCACAGATACGCAGTATTTT
TRBV6-1	once	TRBJ1-5	-	CASTVQGDQPQHF	TGTGCCAGCACCGTACAGGGAGATCAGCCCCAGCATTTT
TRBV5-1	few	TRBJ2-5	-	CASSSQVQETQYF	TGCGCCAGCAGCTCGCAGGTGCAAGAGACCCAGTACTTC
TRBV28	-	TRBJ2-2	-	CASTPGGSTGELFF	TGTGCCAGCACCCCTGGGGGGTCCACCGGGGAGCTGTTTTTT
TRBV10-3	once	TRBJ2-1	-	CAISVNNEQFF	TGTGCCATCAGTGTTAATAATGAGCAGTTCTTC
TRBV28	-	TRBJ1-2	-	CASSLLVRDGYTF	TGTGCCAGCAGTTTATTGGTCAGGGACGGCTACACCTTC
TRBV11-2	-	TRBJ2-1	-	CASSLARSSYNEQFF	TGTGCCAGCAGCTTAGCGCGGAGCTCCTACAATGAGCAGTTCTTC
TRBV9	-	TRBJ1-5	TRBD1	CASSVGGDRVQPQHF	TGTGCCAGCAGCGTAGGAGGTGACAGGGTTCAGCCCCAGCATTTT
TRBV9	-	TRBJ2-7	-	CASSVWADGTPYEQYF	TGTGCCAGCAGCGTTTGGGCGGATGGGACGCCGTACGAGCAGTACTTC
TRBV5-1	-	TRBJ2-1	-	CASSLAETTEQFF	TGCGCCAGCAGCTTGGCCGAGACAACAGAGCAGTTCTTC
TRBV4-1	-	TRBJ2-7	TRBD2	CASSRGTSGSYEQYF	TGCGCCAGCAGCCGGGGGACTAGCGGGTCCTACGAGCAGTACTTC
TRBV2	-	TRBJ2-5	TRBD2	CASSRLAAPQETQYF	TGTGCCAGCAGTCGACTAGCGGCCCCTCAAGAGACCCAGTACTTC
TRBV10-1	-	TRBJ2-5	-	CASSESGRDETQYF	TGCGCCAGCAGTGAGTCCGGCAGGGACGAGACCCAGTACTTC
TRBV5-1	-	TRBJ2-3	TRBD1	CASSLGQPTDTQYF	TGCGCCAGCAGCCTGGGACAGCCCACAGATACGCAGTATTTT
TRBV11-3	-	TRBJ1-2	-	CASSPTMGLFYGYTF	TGTGCCAGCAGCCCGACGATGGGGCTGTTCTATGGCTACACCTTC
TRBV5-8	-	TRBJ1-1	TRBD1	CANRTGKKVGTEAFF	TGTGCCAACCGGACAGGGAAAAAGGTCGGCACTGAAGCTTTCTTT
TRBV7-9	-	TRBJ2-7	TRBD2	CASSQTSGRGNTEQYF	TGTGCCAGCAGCCAGACTAGCGGGAGAGGGAATACCGAGCAGTACTTC
TRBV2	-	TRBJ1-1	-	CASSEQVWAFF	TGTGCCAGCAGTGAACAGGTTTGGGCTTTCTTT
TRBV19	-	TRBJ2-3	-	CASSIGDGRTDTQYF	TGTGCCAGTAGTATTGGGGACGGCCGCACAGATACGCAGTATTTT
TRBV6-6	-	TRBJ2-7	TRBD1	CASSRTGGPYEQYF	TGTGCCAGCAGCCGGACAGGGGGGCCCTACGAGCAGTACTTC
TRBV29-1	once	TRBJ1-1	-	CSVLGSEAFF	TGCAGCGTTTTGGGATCTGAAGCTTTCTTT